This T cell receptor (beta chain) was retrieved from a study of low-dose radiotherapy and immunotherapy resistance in tumors. As for the study in general: Cohort 1 was given 0.5 Gy fractions every 2 weeks, 6.5 Gy in total. In Cohort 2, 1 Gy per fraction was delivered every two weeks, for a total of 13 Gy over 26 weeks. Both drugs were delivered intravenously to patients (nivolumab 240 mg every two weeks and ipilimumab 1 mg/kg every six weeks).

cDNA synthesis used a TRAV/TRBV-specific primer set for both chains. Over 20 PCR cycles, TCRs were amplified from a constant-region primer and V-primer adapter. TCRdb independently ran MiXCR on the reads; one entry per CDR3 protein. The data show tens of thousands of distinct CDR3 sequences, 20% to 25% seen once. Time point reported: before trial treatment. Germline V CDR1 and CDR2: SGHTA, FQGNSA. The CDR3 has 14 amino acids. This clonotype is a singleton in its sample. Compared with germline, one end of the junction differs, possibly owing to a read error. This chain links TRBV7-2 with TRBJ1-2, with D tentatively TRBD1 (6 bases). This TCR was sampled from a male donor with prostate cancer. Source: PBMCs, taken before treatment. CDR3 protein: CASCLDRANYGYTF. CDR3 bases: TGTGCCAGCTGCTTGGACAGAGCTAACTATGGCTACACCTTC.